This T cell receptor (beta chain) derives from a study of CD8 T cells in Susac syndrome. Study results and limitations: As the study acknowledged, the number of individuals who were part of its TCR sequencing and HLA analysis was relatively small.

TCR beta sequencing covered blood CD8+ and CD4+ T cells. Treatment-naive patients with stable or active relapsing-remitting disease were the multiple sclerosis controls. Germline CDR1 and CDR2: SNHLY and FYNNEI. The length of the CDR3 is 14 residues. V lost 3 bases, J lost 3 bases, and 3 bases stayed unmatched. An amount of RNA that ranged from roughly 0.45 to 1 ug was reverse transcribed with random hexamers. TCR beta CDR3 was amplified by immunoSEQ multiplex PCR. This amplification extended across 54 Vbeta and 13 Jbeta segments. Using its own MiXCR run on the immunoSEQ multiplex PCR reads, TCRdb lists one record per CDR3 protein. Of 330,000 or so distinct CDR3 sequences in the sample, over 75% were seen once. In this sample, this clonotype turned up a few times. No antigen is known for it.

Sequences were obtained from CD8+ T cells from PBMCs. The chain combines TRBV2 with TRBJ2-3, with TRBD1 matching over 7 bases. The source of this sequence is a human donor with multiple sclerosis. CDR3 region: CASSEQGVTDTQYF. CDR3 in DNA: TGTGCCAGCAGTGAGCAGGGGGTGACAGATACGCAGTATTTT.